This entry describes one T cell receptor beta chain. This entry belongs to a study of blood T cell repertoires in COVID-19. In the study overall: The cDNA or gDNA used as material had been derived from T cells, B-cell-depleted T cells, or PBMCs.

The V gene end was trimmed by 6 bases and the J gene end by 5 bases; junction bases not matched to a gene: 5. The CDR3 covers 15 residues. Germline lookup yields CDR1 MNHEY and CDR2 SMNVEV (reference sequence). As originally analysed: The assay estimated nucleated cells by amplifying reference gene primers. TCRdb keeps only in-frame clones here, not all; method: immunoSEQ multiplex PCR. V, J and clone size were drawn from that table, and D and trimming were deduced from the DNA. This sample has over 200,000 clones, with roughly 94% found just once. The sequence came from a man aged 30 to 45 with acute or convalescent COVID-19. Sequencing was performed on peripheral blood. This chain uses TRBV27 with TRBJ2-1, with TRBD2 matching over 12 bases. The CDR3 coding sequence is TGTGCCAGCAGCTCAGGACTAGCGGGAAACAATGAGCAGTTCTTC. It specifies CASSSGLAGNNEQFF.